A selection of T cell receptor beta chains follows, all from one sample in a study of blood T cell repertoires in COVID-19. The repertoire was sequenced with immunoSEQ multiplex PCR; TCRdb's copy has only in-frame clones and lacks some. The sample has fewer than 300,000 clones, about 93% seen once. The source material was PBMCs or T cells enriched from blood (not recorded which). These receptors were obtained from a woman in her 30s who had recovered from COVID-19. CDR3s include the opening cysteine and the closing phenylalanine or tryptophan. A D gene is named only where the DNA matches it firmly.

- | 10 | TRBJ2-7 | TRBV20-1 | CSARQGKQYF
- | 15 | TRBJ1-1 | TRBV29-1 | CSVARDNGVNTEAFF
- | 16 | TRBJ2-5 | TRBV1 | CTSSQTPPGVQETQYF
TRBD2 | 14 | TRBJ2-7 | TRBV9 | CASSLTSGSYEQYF
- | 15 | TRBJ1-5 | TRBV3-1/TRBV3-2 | CASSSGTLSNQPQHF
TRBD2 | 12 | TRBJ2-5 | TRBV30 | CAWTGGGETQYF
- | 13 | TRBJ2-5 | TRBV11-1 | CASSSSLRETQYF
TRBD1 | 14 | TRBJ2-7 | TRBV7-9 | CASSVSQGAYEQYF
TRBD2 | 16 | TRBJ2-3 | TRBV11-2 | CASSFIAGTSTDTQYF
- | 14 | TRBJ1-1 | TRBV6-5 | CASSWTALGTEAFF
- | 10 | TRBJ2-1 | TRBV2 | CAINYNEQFF
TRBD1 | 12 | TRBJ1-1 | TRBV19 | CASKGQGTEAFF
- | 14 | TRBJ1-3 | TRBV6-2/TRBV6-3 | CASSPGEAGNTIYF
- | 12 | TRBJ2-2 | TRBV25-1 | CATKGVSGELFF
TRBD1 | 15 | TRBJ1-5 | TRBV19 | CASTLGQGFSQPQHF
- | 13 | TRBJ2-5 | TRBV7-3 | CASSYQYQETQYF
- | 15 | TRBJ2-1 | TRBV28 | CASSLSGTLNNEQFF
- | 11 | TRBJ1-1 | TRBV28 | CASREVAEAFF
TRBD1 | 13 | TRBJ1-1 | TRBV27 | CASAGQLGTEAFF
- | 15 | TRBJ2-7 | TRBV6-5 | CASSPGYRSSYEQYF
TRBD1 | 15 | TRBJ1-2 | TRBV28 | CASSSTAGGTYGYTF
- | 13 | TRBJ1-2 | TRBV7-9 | CASTPFRDYGYTF
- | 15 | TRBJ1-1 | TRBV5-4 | CASSSPGVLITEAFF
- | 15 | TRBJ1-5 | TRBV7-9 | CASSLDVQSNQPQHF
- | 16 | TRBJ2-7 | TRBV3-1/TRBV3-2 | CASSFRRPGDPYEQYF
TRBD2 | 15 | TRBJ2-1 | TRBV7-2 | CASSPSGSSYNEQFF
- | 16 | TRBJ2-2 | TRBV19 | CASSILRGGGTGELFF
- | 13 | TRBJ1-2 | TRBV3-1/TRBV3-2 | CASSHRGNYGYTF
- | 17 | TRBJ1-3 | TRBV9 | CASSVGQGPGSGNTIYF
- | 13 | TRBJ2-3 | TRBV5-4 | CASSQELTDTQYF
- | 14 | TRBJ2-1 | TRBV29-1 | CSEGVSGYYNEQFF
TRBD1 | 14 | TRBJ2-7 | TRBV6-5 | CASTLRQGGYEQYF
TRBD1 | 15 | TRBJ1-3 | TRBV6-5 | CASSYKGAGGNTIYF
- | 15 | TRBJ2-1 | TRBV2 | CASSEGLSSYNEQFF
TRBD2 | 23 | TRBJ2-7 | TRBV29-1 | CSVEGEIGTSESISSGRLYEQYF
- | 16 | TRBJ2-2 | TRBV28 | CASSFREVTYTGELFF
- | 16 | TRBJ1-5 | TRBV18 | CASSPVARDSNQPQHF
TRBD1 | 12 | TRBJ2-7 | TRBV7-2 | CASSRQGYEQYF
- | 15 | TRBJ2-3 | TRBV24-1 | CATSDYRGTVNTQYF
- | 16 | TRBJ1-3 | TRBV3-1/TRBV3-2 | CASSLTGFVSGNTIYF
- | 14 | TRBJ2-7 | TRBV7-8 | CASSVRDTIYEQYF
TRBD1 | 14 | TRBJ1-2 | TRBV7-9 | CASSEGTGNYGYTF